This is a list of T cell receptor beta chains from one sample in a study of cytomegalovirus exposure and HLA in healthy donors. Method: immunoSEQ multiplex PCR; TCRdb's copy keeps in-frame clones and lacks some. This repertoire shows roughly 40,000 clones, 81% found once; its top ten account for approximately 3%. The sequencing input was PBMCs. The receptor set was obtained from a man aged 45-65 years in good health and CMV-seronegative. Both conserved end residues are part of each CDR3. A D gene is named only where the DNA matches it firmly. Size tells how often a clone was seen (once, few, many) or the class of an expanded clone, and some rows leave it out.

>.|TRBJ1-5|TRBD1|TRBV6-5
CASSYRTGAFPQHF
TGTGCCAGCAGTTATCGGACAGGGGCCTTTCCCCAGCATTTT
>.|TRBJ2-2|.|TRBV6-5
CASNDRYTGELFF
TGTGCCAGCAATGACAGATACACCGGGGAGCTGTTTTTT
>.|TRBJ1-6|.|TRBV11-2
CASSLGRGYNSPLHF
TGTGCCAGCAGCTTAGGACGGGGGTATAATTCACCCCTCCACTTT
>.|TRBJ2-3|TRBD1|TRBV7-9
CASSPGGATSTDTQYF
TGTGCCAGCAGCCCAGGGGGTGCTACTAGCACAGATACGCAGTATTTT
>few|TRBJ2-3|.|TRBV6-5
CASSYADTQYF
TGTGCCAGCAGTTACGCGGATACGCAGTATTTT
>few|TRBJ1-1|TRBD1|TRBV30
CAWRTGGFTEAFF
TGTGCCTGGAGAACAGGGGGCTTCACTGAAGCTTTCTTT
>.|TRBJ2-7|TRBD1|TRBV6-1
CASTGTEHYEQYF
TGTGCCAGCACCGGGACAGAGCACTACGAGCAGTACTTC
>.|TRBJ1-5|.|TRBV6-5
CASSYIREGPQHF
TGTGCCAGCAGTTATATCAGGGAGGGGCCCCAGCATTTT
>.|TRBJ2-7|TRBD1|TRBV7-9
CASSLGDREYYEQYF
TGTGCCAGCAGCTTAGGGGACAGGGAGTACTACGAGCAGTACTTC
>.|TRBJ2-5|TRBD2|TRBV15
CATSRNLAEQGETQYF
TGTGCCACCAGCAGAAATCTAGCGGAGCAGGGAGAGACCCAGTACTTC
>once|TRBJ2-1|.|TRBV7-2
CASSSDSSSYNEQFF
TGTGCCAGCAGCTCGGACTCAAGCTCCTACAATGAGCAGTTCTTC
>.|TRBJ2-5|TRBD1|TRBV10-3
CAISQDRVETQYF
TGTGCCATCAGTCAGGACAGGGTGGAGACCCAGTACTTC
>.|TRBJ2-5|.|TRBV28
CASSLQGRRTQYF
TGTGCCAGCAGTTTACAGGGAAGAAGGACCCAGTACTTC
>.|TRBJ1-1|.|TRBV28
CASSFPEQGSTEAFF
TGTGCCAGCAGTTTCCCGGAACAGGGTTCAACTGAAGCTTTCTTT
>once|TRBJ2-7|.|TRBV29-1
CSARSGPYEQYF
TGCAGTGCCCGGTCAGGGCCCTACGAGCAGTACTTC
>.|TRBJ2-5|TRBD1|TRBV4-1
CASSQIQGQGSETQYF
TGCGCCAGCAGCCAAATACAAGGACAGGGCTCGGAGACCCAGTACTTC
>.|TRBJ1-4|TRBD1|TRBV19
CASAPGQATNEKLFF
TGTGCCAGTGCCCCGGGACAGGCAACTAATGAAAAACTGTTTTTT
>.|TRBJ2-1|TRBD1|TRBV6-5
CASYRTGTSYNEQFF
TGTGCCAGCTACCGGACAGGGACTTCCTACAATGAGCAGTTCTTC
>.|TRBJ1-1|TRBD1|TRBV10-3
CAGQGRADTEAFF
TGTGCCGGACAGGGAAGGGCGGACACTGAAGCTTTCTTT